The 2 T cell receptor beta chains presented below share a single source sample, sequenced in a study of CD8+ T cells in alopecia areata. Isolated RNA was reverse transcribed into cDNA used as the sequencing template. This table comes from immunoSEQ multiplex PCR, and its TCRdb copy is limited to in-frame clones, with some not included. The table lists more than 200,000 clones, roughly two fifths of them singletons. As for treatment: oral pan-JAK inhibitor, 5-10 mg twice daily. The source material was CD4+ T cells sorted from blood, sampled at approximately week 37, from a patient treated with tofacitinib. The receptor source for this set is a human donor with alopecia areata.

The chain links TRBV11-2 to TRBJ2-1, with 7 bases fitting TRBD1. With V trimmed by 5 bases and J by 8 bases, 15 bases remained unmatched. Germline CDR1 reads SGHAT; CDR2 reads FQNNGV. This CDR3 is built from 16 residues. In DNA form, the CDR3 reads TGTGCCAGCAGCCCACGACAGGGAATCGGGTGGGATGAGCAGTTCTTC. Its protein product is CASSPRQGIGWDEQFF.

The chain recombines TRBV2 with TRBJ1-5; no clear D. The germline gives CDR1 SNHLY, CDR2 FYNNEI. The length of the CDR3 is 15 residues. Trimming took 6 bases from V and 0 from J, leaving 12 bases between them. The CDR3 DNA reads TGTGCCAGCAGAGCAAACAAGCCTAGCAATCAGCCCCAGCATTTT. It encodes CASRANKPSNQPQHF.